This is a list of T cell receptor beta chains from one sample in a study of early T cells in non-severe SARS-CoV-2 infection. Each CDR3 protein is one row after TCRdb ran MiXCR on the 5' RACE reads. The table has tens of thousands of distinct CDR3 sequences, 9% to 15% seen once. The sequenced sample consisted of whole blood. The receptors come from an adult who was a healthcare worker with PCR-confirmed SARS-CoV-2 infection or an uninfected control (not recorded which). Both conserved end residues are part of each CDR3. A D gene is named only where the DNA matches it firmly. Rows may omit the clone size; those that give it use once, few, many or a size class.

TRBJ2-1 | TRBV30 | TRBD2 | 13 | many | TGTGCCTGGATCGAGCGGGGACGCTATGAGCAGTTCTTC | CAWIERGRYEQFF
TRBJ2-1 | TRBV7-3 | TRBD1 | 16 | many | TGTGCCAGCAGCCCCTCGCCCGGACAGGGGGCGCGTGAGCAGTTCTTC | CASSPSPGQGAREQFF
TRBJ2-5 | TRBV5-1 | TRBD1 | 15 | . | TGCGCCAGCAGCTTTGGCAGGGGGCGAGAAGAGACCCAGTACTTC | CASSFGRGREETQYF
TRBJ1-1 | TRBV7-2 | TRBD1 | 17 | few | TGTGCCAGCAGCTTGGCCGCGGTAGGTCGGACAGGGGGCGAAGCTTTCTTT | CASSLAAVGRTGGEAFF
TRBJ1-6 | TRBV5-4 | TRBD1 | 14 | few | TGTGCCAGCAGCTTACAGGGGGCCCATTCACCCCTCCACTTT | CASSLQGAHSPLHF
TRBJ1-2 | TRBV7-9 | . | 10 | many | TGTGCCAGCAGCTTAGATGGCTACACCTTC | CASSLDGYTF
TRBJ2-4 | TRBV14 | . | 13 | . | TGTGCCAGCAGCCATAAACTAGTATCAATTCAGTACTTC | CASSHKLVSIQYF
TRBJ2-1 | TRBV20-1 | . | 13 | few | TGCAGTGCAGTAAAATGGGGAGAGGATGAGCAGTTCTTC | CSAVKWGEDEQFF
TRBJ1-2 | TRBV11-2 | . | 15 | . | TGTGCCAGCAGCCCTGGAGTGCTGACAGCCTATGGCTACACCTTC | CASSPGVLTAYGYTF
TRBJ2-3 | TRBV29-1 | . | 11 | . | TGCAGCGTTGATGGGGGAGATACGCAGTATTTT | CSVDGGDTQYF
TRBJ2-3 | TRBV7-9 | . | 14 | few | TGTGCCAGCAGCTTAGCGGGAGCCCCAGATACGCAGTATTTT | CASSLAGAPDTQYF
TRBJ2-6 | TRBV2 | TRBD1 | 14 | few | TGTGCCAGCCAGGGGGCGCGGGGGGCCAACGTCCTGACTTTC | CASQGARGANVLTF
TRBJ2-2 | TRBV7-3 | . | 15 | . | TGTGCCAGCAGCCCAAGCCCAGGGGAAACCGGGGAGCTGTTTTTT | CASSPSPGETGELFF